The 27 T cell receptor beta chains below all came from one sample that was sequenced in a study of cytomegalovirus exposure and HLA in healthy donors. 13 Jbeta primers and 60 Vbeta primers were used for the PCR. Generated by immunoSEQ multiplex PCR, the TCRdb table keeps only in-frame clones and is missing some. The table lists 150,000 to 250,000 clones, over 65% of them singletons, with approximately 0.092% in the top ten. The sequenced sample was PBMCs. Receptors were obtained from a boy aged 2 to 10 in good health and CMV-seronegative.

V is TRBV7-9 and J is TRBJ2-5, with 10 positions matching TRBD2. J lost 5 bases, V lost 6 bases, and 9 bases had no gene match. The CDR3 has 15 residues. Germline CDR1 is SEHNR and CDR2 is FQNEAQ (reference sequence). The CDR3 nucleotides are TGTGCCAGCAGTAAGCGGGGGGGCCATATTGAGACCCAGTACTTC. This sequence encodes CASSKRGGHIETQYF.

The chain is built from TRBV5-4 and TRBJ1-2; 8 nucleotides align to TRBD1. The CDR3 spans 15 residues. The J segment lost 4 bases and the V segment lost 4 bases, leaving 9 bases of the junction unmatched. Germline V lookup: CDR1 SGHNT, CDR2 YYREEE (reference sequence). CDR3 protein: CASSVPRQGSYGYTF. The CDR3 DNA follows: TGTGCCAGCAGCGTACCCAGACAGGGGAGCTATGGCTACACCTTC.

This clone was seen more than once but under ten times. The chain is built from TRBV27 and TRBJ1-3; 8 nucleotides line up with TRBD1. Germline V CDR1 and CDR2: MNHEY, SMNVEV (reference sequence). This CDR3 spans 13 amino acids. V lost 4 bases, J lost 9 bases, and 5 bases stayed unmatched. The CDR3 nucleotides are TGTGCCAGCAGTTCAATACAGGGGGGCACCATATATTTT. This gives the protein CASSSIQGGTIYF.

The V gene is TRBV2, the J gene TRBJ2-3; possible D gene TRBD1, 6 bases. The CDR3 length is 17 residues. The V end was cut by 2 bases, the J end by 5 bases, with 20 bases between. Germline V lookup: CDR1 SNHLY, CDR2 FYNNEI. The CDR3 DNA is TGTGCCAGCAGTGAATGGACGATGGACAGCCAAAGAGATACGCAGTATTTT. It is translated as CASSEWTMDSQRDTQYF.

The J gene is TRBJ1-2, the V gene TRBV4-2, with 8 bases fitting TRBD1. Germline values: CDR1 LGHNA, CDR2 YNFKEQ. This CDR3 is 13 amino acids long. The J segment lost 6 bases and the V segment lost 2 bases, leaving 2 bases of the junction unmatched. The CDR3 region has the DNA TGTGCCAGCAGCCAAAGACAGGGGAATGGCTACACCTTC. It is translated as CASSQRQGNGYTF.

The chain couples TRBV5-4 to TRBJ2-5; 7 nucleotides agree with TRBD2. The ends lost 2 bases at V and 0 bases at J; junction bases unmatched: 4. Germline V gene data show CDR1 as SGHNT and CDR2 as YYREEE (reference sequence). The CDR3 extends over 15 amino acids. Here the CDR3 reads CASSLLALHQETQYF. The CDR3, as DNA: TGTGCCAGCAGCTTACTAGCGCTCCACCAAGAGACCCAGTACTTC.

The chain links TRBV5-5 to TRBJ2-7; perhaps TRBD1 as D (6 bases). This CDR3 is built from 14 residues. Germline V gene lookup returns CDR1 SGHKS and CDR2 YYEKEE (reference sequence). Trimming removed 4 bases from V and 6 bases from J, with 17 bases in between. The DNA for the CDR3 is TGTGCCAGCAGCCCCAAGGTGCAGGGGCGCGAGCAGTACTTC. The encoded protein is CASSPKVQGREQYF.

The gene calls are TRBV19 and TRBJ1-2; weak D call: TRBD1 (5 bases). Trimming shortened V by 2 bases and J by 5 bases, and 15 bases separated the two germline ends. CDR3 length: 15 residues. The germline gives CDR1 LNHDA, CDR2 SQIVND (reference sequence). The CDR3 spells CASSIRRDPPYGYTF. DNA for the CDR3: TGTGCCAGTAGTATAAGGAGGGACCCCCCTTATGGCTACACCTTC.

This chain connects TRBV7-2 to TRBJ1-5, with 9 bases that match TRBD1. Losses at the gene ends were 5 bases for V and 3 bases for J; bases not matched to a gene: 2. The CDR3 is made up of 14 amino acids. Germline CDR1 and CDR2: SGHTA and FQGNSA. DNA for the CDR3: TGTGCCAGCAGCGGACAGGGGATCAATCAGCCCCAGCATTTT. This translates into CASSGQGINQPQHF.

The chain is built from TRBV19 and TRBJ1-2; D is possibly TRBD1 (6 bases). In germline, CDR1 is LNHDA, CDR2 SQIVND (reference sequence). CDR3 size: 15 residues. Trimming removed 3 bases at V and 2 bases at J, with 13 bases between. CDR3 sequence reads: CASSINAGTNYGYTF. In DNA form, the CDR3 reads TGTGCCAGTAGTATTAACGCAGGGACAAACTATGGCTACACCTTC.

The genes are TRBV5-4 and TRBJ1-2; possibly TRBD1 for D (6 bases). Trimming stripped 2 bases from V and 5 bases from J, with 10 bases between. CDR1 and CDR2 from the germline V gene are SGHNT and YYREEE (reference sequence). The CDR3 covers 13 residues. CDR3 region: CASSFGGSYGYTF. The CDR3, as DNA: TGTGCCAGCAGCTTTGGGGGCAGTTATGGCTACACCTTC.

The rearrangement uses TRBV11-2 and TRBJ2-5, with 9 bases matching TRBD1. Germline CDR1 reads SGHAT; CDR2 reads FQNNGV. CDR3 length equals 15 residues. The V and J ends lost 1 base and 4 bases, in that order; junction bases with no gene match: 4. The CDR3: CASSLVRQGGETQYF. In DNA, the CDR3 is TGTGCCAGCAGCTTAGTTCGACAGGGGGGAGAGACCCAGTACTTC.

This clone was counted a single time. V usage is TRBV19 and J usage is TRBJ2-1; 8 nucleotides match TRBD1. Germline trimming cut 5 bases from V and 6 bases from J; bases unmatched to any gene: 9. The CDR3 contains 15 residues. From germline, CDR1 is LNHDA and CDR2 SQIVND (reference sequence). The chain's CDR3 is CASSSGQGNINEQFF. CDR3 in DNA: TGTGCCAGTAGTTCTGGACAGGGTAACATCAATGAGCAGTTCTTC.

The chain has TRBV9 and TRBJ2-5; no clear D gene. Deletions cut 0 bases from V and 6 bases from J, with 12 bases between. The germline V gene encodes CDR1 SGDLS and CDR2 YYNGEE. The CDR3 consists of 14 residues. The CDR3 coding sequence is TGTGCCAGCAGCGTAGGGTCAGGCCTCCAGACCCAGTACTTC. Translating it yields CASSVGSGLQTQYF.

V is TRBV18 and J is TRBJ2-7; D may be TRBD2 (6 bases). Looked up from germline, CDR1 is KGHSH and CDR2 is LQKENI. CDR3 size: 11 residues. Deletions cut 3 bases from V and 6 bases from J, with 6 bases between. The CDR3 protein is CASSPGSEQYF. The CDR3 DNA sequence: TGTGCCAGCTCACCCGGGAGCGAGCAGTACTTC.

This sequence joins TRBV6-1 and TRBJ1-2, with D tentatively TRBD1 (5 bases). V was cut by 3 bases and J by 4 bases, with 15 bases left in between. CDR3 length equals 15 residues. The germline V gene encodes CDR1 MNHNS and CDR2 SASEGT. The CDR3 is CASSERSGAFYGYTF. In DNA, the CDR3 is TGTGCCAGCAGTGAGAGATCTGGGGCCTTCTATGGCTACACCTTC.

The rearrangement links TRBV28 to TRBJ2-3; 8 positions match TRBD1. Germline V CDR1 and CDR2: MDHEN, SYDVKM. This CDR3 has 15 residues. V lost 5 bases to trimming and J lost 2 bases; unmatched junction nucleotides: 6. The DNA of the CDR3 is TGTGCCAGCAGTAGGGACAGGCGTTTCACAGATACGCAGTATTTT. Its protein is CASSRDRRFTDTQYF. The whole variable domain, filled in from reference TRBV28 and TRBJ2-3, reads DVKVTQSSRYLVKRTGEKVFLECVQDMDHENMFWYRQDPGLGLRLIYFSYDVKMKEKGDIPEGYSVSREKKERFSLILESASTNQTSMYLCASSRDRRFTDTQYFGPGTRLTVL.

The CDR3 spells CASSPRNDGGNTEAFF. As DNA, the CDR3 is TGTGCCAGCTCACCTCGGAACGACGGGGGGAACACTGAAGCTTTCTTT. This chain uses TRBV18 with TRBJ1-1, with D tentatively TRBD1 (5 bases). From germline, CDR1 is KGHSH and CDR2 LQKENI. V was trimmed by 3 bases and J by 1 base, leaving 15 bases between them. The CDR3 is 16 amino acids.

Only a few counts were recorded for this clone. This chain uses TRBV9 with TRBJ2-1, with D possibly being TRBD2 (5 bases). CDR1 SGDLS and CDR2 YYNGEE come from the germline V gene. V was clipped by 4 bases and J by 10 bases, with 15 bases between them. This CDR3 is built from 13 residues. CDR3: CASSLELGREQFF. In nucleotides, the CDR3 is TGTGCCAGCAGCCTCGAACTAGGACGGGAGCAGTTCTTC.

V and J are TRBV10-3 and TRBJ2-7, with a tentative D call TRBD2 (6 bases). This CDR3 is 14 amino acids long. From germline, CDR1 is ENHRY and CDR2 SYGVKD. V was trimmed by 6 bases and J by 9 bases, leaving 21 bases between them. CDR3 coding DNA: TGTGCCATCAGGGGAACCGGGACTTCAGGAGGGCAGTACTTC. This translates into CAIRGTGTSGGQYF.

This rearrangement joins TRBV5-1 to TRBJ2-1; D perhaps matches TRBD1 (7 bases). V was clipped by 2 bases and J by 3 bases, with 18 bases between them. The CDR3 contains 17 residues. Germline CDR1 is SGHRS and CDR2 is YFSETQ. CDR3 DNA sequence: TGCGCCAGCAGCTTTCTAGGGGTCAGGGGGGTCTACAATGAGCAGTTCTTC. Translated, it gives CASSFLGVRGVYNEQFF.

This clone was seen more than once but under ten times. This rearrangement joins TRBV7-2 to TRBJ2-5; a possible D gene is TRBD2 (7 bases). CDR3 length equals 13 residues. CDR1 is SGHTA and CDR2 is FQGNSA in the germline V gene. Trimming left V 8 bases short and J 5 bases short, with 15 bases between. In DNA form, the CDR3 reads TGTGCCAGCGGTGGGGGGGCCGGGGAGACCCAGTACTTC. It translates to CASGGGAGETQYF.

The CDR3 nucleotides read TGTGCCAGCAGTATACACAGGGTGAACACTGAAGCTTTCTTT. It codes for CASSIHRVNTEAFF. The chain recombines TRBV6-6 with TRBJ1-1; D possibly corresponds to TRBD1 (6 bases). From germline, CDR1 is MNHNY and CDR2 SVGAGI (reference sequence). Deletions cut 5 bases from V and 0 bases from J, with 10 bases between. The CDR3 loop spans 14 amino acids.

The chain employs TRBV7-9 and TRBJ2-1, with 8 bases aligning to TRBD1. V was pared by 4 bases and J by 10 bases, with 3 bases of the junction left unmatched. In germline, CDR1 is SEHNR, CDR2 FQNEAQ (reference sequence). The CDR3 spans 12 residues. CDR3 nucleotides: TGTGCCAGCAGCTCCCGGACAGGGGAGCAGTTCTTC. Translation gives CASSSRTGEQFF. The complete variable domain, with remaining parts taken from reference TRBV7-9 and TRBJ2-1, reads DTGVSQNPRHKITKRGQNVTFRCDPISEHNRLYWYRQTLGQGPEFLTYFQNEAQLEKSRLLSDRFSAERPKGSFSTLEIQRTEQGDSAMYLCASSSRTGEQFFGPGTRLTVL.

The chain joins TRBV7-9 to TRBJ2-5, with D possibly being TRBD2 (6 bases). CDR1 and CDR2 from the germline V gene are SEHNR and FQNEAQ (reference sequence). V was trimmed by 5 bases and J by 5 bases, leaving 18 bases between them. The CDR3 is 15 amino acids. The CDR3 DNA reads TGTGCCAGCAGCCCCCGGGACTTGATGAGGGAGACCCAGTACTTC. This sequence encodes CASSPRDLMRETQYF.

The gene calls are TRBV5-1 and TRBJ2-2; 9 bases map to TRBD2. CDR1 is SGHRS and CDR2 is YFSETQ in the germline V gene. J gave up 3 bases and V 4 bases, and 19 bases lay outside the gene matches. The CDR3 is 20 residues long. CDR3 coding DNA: TGCGCCAGCAGCCCCTCGGGCATTTATGGCGGGGGGGACCACACCGGGGAGCTGTTTTTT. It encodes CASSPSGIYGGGDHTGELFF.

The CDR3 loop is CASSLRDRGREKLFF. Written as DNA, the CDR3 is TGCGCCAGCAGCCTCCGGGACAGGGGGCGAGAAAAACTGTTTTTT. This chain uses TRBV10-1 with TRBJ1-4; TRBD1 matches at 12 bases. V trimming: 6 bases; J trimming: 8 bases; junction bases outside the gene matches: 7. The CDR3 runs to 15 residues. The germline gives CDR1 WNHNN, CDR2 SYGVQD (reference sequence).